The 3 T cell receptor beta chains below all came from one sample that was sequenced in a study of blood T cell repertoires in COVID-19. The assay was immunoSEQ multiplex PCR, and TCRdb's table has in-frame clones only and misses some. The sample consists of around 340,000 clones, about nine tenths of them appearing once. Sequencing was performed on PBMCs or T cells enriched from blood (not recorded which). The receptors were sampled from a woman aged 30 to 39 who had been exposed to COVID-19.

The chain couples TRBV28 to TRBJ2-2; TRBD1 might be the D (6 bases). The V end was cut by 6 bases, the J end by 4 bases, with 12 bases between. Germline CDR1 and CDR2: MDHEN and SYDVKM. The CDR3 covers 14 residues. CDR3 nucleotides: TGTGCCAGCAGCAACAGGGACCGCACCGGGGAGCTGTTTTTT. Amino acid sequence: CASSNRDRTGELFF.

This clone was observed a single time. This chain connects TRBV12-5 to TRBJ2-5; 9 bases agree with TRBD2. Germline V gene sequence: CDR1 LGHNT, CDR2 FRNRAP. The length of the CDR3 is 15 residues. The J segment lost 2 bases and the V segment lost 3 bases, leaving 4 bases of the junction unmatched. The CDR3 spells CASGLGLARQETQYF. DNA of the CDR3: TGTGCTAGTGGTTTAGGACTAGCGAGGCAAGAGACCCAGTACTTC.

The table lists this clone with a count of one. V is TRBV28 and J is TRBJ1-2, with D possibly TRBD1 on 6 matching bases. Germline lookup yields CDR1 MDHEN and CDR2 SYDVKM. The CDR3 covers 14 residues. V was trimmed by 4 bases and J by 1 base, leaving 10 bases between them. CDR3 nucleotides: TGTGCCAGCAGTTCTTTACAGGGTAACTATGGCTACACCTTC. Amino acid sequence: CASSSLQGNYGYTF.